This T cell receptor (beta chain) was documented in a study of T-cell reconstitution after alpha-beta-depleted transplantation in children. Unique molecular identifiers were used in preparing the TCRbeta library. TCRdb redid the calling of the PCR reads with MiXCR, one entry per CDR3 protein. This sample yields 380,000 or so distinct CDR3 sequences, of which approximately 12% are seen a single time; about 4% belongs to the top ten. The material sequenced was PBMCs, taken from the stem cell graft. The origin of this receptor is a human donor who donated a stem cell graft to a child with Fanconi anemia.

The CDR3 here is CASRTASGNTIYF. For the CDR3, the DNA is TGCGCCAGCAGGACAGCCTCTGGAAACACCATATATTTT. The chain combines TRBV5-1 with TRBJ1-3; D might be TRBD1 (5 bases). The CDR3 runs 13 residues. Germline CDR1 reads SGHRS; CDR2 reads YFSETQ. Trimming left V 5 bases short and J 0 bases short, with 6 bases between.